The entry below describes one T cell receptor (beta chain). Its antigen is unidentified. The data are from a study of response to subunit inactivated influenza vaccine. V was pared by 3 bases and J by 5 bases, with 3 bases of the junction left unmatched. CDR1 SGHTA and CDR2 FQGTGA come from the germline V gene. CDR3 length: 13 amino acids. The study, taken as a whole, reports: The authors suggested that every seasonal influenza vaccination recruits few new T cells.

TCRdb redid the calling of the RT-PCR reads with MiXCR, one entry per CDR3 protein. The sample carries around 160,000 distinct CDR3 sequences, approximately 10% recorded once. The sample here was non-naive T cells sorted from PBMCs, taken about 40 days after vaccination. The chain employs TRBV7-3 and TRBJ2-5, with 7 bases matching TRBD1. This sequence was found in a man aged 45-65 years who received an inactivated influenza vaccine. The CDR3 spells CASSLTRGETQYF. In DNA, the CDR3 is TGTGCCAGCAGCTTGACCAGGGGGGAGACCCAGTACTTC.